The T cell receptor (beta chain) described here comes from a study of CD8+ T cells in alopecia areata. This clone was counted a few times. Germline lookup yields CDR1 MNHEY and CDR2 SVGAGI. The CDR3 covers 15 residues. V lost 0 bases, J lost 2 bases, and 5 bases lay in between. RNA extraction was followed by reverse transcription into cDNA, which acted as the sequencing template. The table came from immunoSEQ multiplex PCR; TCRdb's copy has only in-frame clones and leaves some out. Of over 90,000 clones listed, roughly 50% are singletons. Sorting from PBMCs produced CD4+ and CD8+ T cells. The sample consisted of CD4+ T cells sorted from blood. The source of this sequence is a human donor in good health. The rearrangement uses TRBV6-5 and TRBJ1-6; no clear D. In nucleotides, the CDR3 is TGTGCCAGCAGTTACTCGGGGACCTATAATTCACCCCTCCACTTT. Translated: CASSYSGTYNSPLHF.